These T cell receptor beta chains were read from a single sample in a study of early T cells in non-severe SARS-CoV-2 infection. Each CDR3 protein gets one entry after TCRdb re-called the 5' RACE reads with MiXCR. The sample has roughly 50,000 distinct CDR3 sequences; over 7.5% are singletons. The sequenced material came from whole blood. These receptors all come from an adult who was a healthcare worker with PCR-confirmed SARS-CoV-2 infection or an uninfected control (not recorded which). The conserved cysteine and the conserved F or W are not part of the CDR3 here.

J gene | V gene | CDR3 protein
TRBJ2-1 | TRBV20-1 | STLGSGGYNEQF
TRBJ2-7 | TRBV18 | ASSPYGTGGSYEQY
TRBJ2-1 | TRBV14 | ASSQFLYNEQF
TRBJ2-3 | TRBV6-4 | ASSDWPGGIDTQY
TRBJ1-4 | TRBV7-2 | ASSPRQGTNEKLF
TRBJ2-7 | TRBV29-1 | SAQTSGSSEQY
TRBJ1-1 | TRBV12-3/TRBV12-4 | ASSLTWGAPGAF
TRBJ1-5 | TRBV2 | ASRDSGTGVLSNQPQH
TRBJ2-1 | TRBV24-1 | ATSGPLAGERYEQF
TRBJ2-3 | TRBV19 | ATSSGSTDTQY
TRBJ2-7 | TRBV28 | ASTGGGPGLYEQY
TRBJ2-7 | TRBV7-9 | ASSSTDLPTYEQY
TRBJ2-1 | TRBV28 | ASSAGRARSYNEQF
TRBJ2-1 | TRBV7-2 | ASSLGTSGKLGVEF
TRBJ2-1 | TRBV6-2/TRBV6-3 | ASSPSGSVF
TRBJ2-7 | TRBV14 | ASSPLGAGSYEQY
TRBJ1-1 | TRBV7-9 | ASSLGGAGVTEAF
TRBJ2-3 | TRBV11-2 | ASSPIRDRGPPTDTQY
TRBJ2-7 | TRBV24-1 | ATSDPLYMRQY
TRBJ2-2 | TRBV11-2 | ASSLVPLNTGELF
TRBJ1-5 | TRBV29-1 | SVGSQPQH
TRBJ1-5 | TRBV14 | ASSQAQGPYSNQPQH
TRBJ2-5 | TRBV12-3/TRBV12-4 | ASSPSLIGLTPGTQY
TRBJ2-5 | TRBV29-1 | SVGSDRSERAQY